This entry describes one TCR beta chain. The clone's antigen remains unknown. No base-level quality is on record; no much larger clone is a single base apart. Another Seattle source contributed samples from volunteer blood donors who had recovered from COVID-19. Collaborating institutions collected whole blood in K2EDTA tubes following their own protocols. Collaborator samples were shipped for TCRbeta analysis as frozen whole blood, isolated PBMCs, or DNA extracted from either sample type. For CDR1 and CDR2, the germline V gene lists MDHEN and SYDVKM. V lost 7 bases and J lost 5 bases, and the count of bases not matched to a germline gene is 5. The CDR3 spans 13 residues, from the cysteine through the phenylalanine. The entry retains the CDR3 DNA only, 39 bases that are in frame from base 1. The data were obtained in a study of blood T cell repertoires in COVID-19 (dated by TCRdb to 2018 to 2020). In the study overall: The collaborator samples originated in the United States, Italy and Spain and spanned the acute and convalescent phases of COVID-19. Samples were obtained from the ongoing ImmuneRACE study (first 160 participants) and from 1,254 subjects provided by 6 global collaborators. The repertoires were made available in a free public database intended to serve as a resource for research on the immune response to SARS-CoV-2. Sample metadata almost always included a de-identified subject ID, COVID-19 status, age in years and sex. Where available, HLA class I and class II types were taken from metadata supplied by the sample provider and were not determined by assay-based typing. The material from the prospective study consisted of cDNA or gDNA derived from T cells, B-cell-depleted T cells, or PBMCs. Deeply sampled blood TCRbeta repertoires from subjects exposed to, actively infected with, or recovered from COVID-19 were included in the dataset. Here is what the overall study found, with its caveats: The quantity of clinical and demographic metadata differed by source and by participant and was supplied without curation.

TCRbeta CDR3 regions were amplified from genomic DNA using the immunoSEQ Assay, a bias-controlled multiplex PCR. In the source study's methods: Within the assay, amplification of reference gene primers was used to estimate how many nucleated cells each sample contained. To quantify the absolute abundance of each unique TCRbeta CDR3 rearrangement, sequence reads were collapsed and filtered. For each sample, productive Simpson clonality was calculated as the square root of Simpson's diversity index across productive rearrangements. TCRdb mirrors the immuneACCESS table, restricted to in-frame sequences. Some clones are absent from its copies; in checked studies, under half trace to an unresolved V gene, and the reason for the others is unknown. D and trimming were read from the DNA, whereas the V and J calls and clone size are those reported in that table. In this sample the table shows a few hundred thousand clones, around 84% of which occur a single time. The ten largest make up about 1.5% of the sample.

The sequenced sample consisted of peripheral blood. The chain is assembled from TRBV28 and TRBJ1-2, with 9 bases matching TRBD1. This receptor was taken from a woman between 40 and 55 years old who had recovered from COVID-19. The CDR3 corresponds to CASTDRGGYGYTF. The DNA sequence follows: TGTGCCAGCACGGACAGGGGAGGGTATGGCTACACCTTC.